This is a list of T cell receptor beta chains from one sample in a study of spatial heterogeneity in lung cancer. TCRdb ran MiXCR on the 5' RACE reads and lists one entry per CDR3 protein. The sample shows 25,000 or so distinct CDR3 sequences, 4.5% to 7.5% of them seen only once. The input for sequencing was PBMCs, taken at follow-up. These TCRs come from a male donor with early-stage non-small cell lung cancer. Both conserved end residues are part of each CDR3. Fields, in order: V gene, J gene, CDR3 protein.

TRBV11-2	TRBJ2-1	CASLDWTDSYNEQFF
TRBV20-1	TRBJ1-6	CSARDMRGNSPLHF
TRBV4-3	TRBJ1-1	CASSLTRGNTEAFF
TRBV12-3/TRBV12-4	TRBJ2-5	CASSSGVVAGPRGTQYF
TRBV28	TRBJ1-1	CASSFSHTRVRKAFF
TRBV9	TRBJ1-1	CASSAPGRPNTEAFF
TRBV12-3/TRBV12-4	TRBJ2-3	CASSLRLGGTDTQYF
TRBV7-3	TRBJ2-2	CASSPRAGTGNTGELFF
TRBV20-1	TRBJ2-2	CSARRGAGELFF
TRBV2	TRBJ2-5	CASSVQTIEETQYF
TRBV7-9	TRBJ2-1	CASTSPASGLSYNEQFF
TRBV10-3	TRBJ2-1	CAIMKGAGEQFF
TRBV28	TRBJ1-4	CASKEGLLEKLFF
TRBV24-1	TRBJ2-1	CATSDLAGGKYNEQFF
TRBV20-1	TRBJ2-3	CSASPGQLTDTQYF
TRBV20-1	TRBJ2-7	CSASTSGGLTYEQYF
TRBV4-2	TRBJ2-1	CASSQDLWDGKQFF
TRBV28	TRBJ1-6	CASTRPYNSPLHF
TRBV7-2	TRBJ2-1	CASSLDQRGRVEQFF
TRBV7-3	TRBJ2-7	CASSPGTPGEQYF
TRBV20-1	TRBJ2-1	CSANKYNEQFF
TRBV5-1	TRBJ2-6	CASSLAARLDSGANVLTF
TRBV12-3/TRBV12-4	TRBJ1-1	CASSPHGTANTEAFF
TRBV7-3	TRBJ2-3	CAGTPSGDTQYF
TRBV6-5	TRBJ1-6	CASSYSRAGGSPLHF
TRBV20-1	TRBJ1-2	CSAPRDSANYGYTF
TRBV2	TRBJ2-7	CASTSDSYEQYF
TRBV29-1	TRBJ1-1	CSVEDSWRENTEAFF
TRBV29-1	TRBJ1-4	CSVEFLGTGDEKLFF
TRBV29-1	TRBJ2-1	CSVDGTSGSSYNEQFF
TRBV16	TRBJ1-1	CASSPRTPDRNTEAFF
TRBV5-1	TRBJ1-2	CASSPPGQGHGYTF
TRBV14	TRBJ2-7	CASSGGVSYEQYF
TRBV4-3	TRBJ2-6	CASSQAASGSGANVLTF
TRBV28	TRBJ2-1	CASSQYGTGFSYNEQFF
TRBV29-1	TRBJ1-1	CSVEELEGHTEAFF
TRBV18	TRBJ2-3	CASSRSGGGTDTQYF
TRBV11-2	TRBJ2-2	CASGLLQWSDGELFF
TRBV2	TRBJ2-2	CASSEASTSASVFF
TRBV25-1	TRBJ1-2	CASSGIWGEGYTF
TRBV30	TRBJ1-3	CAWSAGRSGNTIYF
TRBV6-5	TRBJ2-3	CASRTLAAYPDTQYF
TRBV29-1	TRBJ1-1	CSVVSGNTEAFF
TRBV12-3/TRBV12-4	TRBJ1-5	CAIKTEHQPQHF
TRBV28	TRBJ2-1	CASSLNEQFF
TRBV5-1	TRBJ1-1	CASSRLTGGLAEAFF
TRBV14	TRBJ1-2	CASSRDRVPLDGYTF